These 7 T cell receptor beta chains were sequenced from one sample in a study of human T cells and chemical hapten exposure (TCRdb year 2021). Libraries were prepared through RACE. The sequencer was a NextSeq 500. The raw public reads went through TCRdb reprocessing: fastp at Q25, MiXCR clone calling, in-frame beta chains kept. A single entry per CDR3 protein holds the most common genes and DNA from its merged rows. In all, the sample holds tens of thousands of distinct CDR3 sequences, and over 9.5% of those were seen once. The top ten constitute approximately 5.5% of the sample. The time point tag for this specimen amounts to: pre-sensitization, week 0. What the treatment or condition label conveys for this sample: therapeutic diphenylcyclopropenone sensitization with weekly scalp DPC. Here the sequenced sample was whole blood, taken in connection with sensitization to the hapten diphenylcyclopropenone (DPC). All receptors derive from a woman between 45 and 60 years old with alopecia areata. Some clones in this sample may be carry-over from other donors' samples.

This clonotype was seen ten or more times. The chain combines TRBV28 with TRBJ2-1; no clear D gene. CDR1 is MDHEN, CDR2 SYDVKM, per germline. The CDR3 covers 15 residues. The V and J ends lost 5 bases and 0 bases respectively, with 11 bases between them. The chain's CDR3 is CASSMVLGSYNEQFF. CDR3 sequence (DNA): TGTGCCAGCAGTATGGTACTGGGCTCCTACAATGAGCAGTTCTTC.

V usage is TRBV11-2 and J usage is TRBJ2-5, with D perhaps TRBD2 (5 bases). CDR3 length: 13 residues. In germline, CDR1 is SGHAT, CDR2 FQNNGV. V lost 6 bases, J lost 2 bases, and 10 bases lay in between. The CDR3 coding sequence is TGTGCCAGCAGGGGAGCGAGGCAAGAGACCCAGTACTTC. Translation gives CASRGARQETQYF.

This rearrangement joins TRBV7-2 to TRBJ2-7; D gene uncertain. From germline, CDR1 is SGHTA and CDR2 FQGNSA. V gave up 3 bases and J gave up 0 bases, with 12 bases separating them. CDR3 length: 15 residues. DNA for the CDR3: TGTGCCAGCAGCTTGAACTACGTTCTCTCCTACGAGCAGTACTTC. It encodes CASSLNYVLSYEQYF.

V is TRBV9 and J is TRBJ2-3; 14 bases align to TRBD2. This CDR3 region has 16 residues. From germline, CDR1 is SGDLS and CDR2 YYNGEE. V gave up 4 bases and J gave up 5 bases; unmatched junction bases: 6. CDR3 nucleotide sequence: TGTGCCAGCAGCACGTCGGGACTAGCGGGAGTAGATACGCAGTATTTT. Amino acid sequence: CASSTSGLAGVDTQYF. The full variable domain, with the rest looked up from reference TRBV9 and TRBJ2-3, is DSGVTQTPKHLITATGQRVTLRCSPRSGDLSVYWYQQSLDQGLQFLIQYYNGEERAKGNILERFSAQQFPDLHSELNLSSLELGDSALYFCASSTSGLAGVDTQYFGPGTRLTVL.

This clonotype was counted a few times. The V call is TRBV5-1, the J call TRBJ1-4; 9 nucleotides line up with TRBD1. This CDR3 has 16 amino acids. Germline CDR1 and CDR2: SGHRS and YFSETQ. With 4 bases clipped from V and 5 bases from J, the junction kept 9 bases outside the gene matches. CDR3 DNA sequence: TGCGCCAGCAGCCCCTCAGGAGGGACAGGGAATGAAAAACTGTTTTTT. Translation gives CASSPSGGTGNEKLFF.

The V and J genes are TRBV4-1 and TRBJ2-7; TRBD2 matches at 7 bases. V lost 2 bases, J lost 4 bases, and 8 bases stayed unmatched. Germline loops: CDR1 MGHRA, CDR2 YSYEKL. The CDR3 has 15 residues. The chain's CDR3 is CASSQFGLVKYEQYF. The DNA of the CDR3 is TGCGCCAGCAGCCAATTCGGACTAGTAAAGTACGAGCAGTACTTC.

This clonotype was seen repeatedly, ten times or more. V is TRBV11-2 and J is TRBJ1-1; no clear D gene. The CDR3 spans 14 residues. The germline V and J ends were trimmed by 3 bases and 2 bases, with 10 bases remaining between them. The V gene's germline CDR1 is SGHAT and CDR2 FQNNGV. In DNA form, the CDR3 reads TGTGCCAGCAGCTTCAGCACCCAAAACACTGAAGCTTTCTTT. This gives the protein CASSFSTQNTEAFF.